This T cell receptor beta chain is drawn from a study of neurological immune-mediated disorders. One entry per CDR3 protein results from TCRdb running MiXCR on the 5' RACE reads. The sample lists tens of thousands of distinct CDR3 sequences; roughly a sixth were seen once. CDR1 and CDR2 from the germline V gene are DFQATT and SNEGSKA (reference sequence). J was trimmed by 7 bases and V by 4 bases; bases with no gene match: 7. This CDR3 contains 14 residues. This clonotype was detected ten times or more. What was sequenced was PBMCs. The chain combines TRBV20-1 with TRBJ1-6, with 7 positions matching TRBD1. This receptor was identified in a woman aged 40 to 50 in good health. The CDR3: CSAIRGRGNSPLHF. The DNA of the CDR3 is TGCAGTGCTATAAGGGGGCGCGGGAATTCACCCCTCCACTTT.